These 24 T cell receptor beta chains were sequenced from one sample in a study of blood T cell repertoires in COVID-19. Produced via immunoSEQ multiplex PCR; TCRdb's table is partial and in-frame only. The data contain some 250,000 clones, about 86% of them singletons. Specimen: peripheral blood. The source is a woman younger than 45 with COVID-19, enrolled during active disease.

The chain joins TRBV4-1 to TRBJ1-2, with D tentatively TRBD1 (6 bases). Germline values: CDR1 MGHRA, CDR2 YSYEKL. CDR3 length: 17 amino acids. Trimming left V 4 bases short and J 2 bases short, with 20 bases between. The CDR3 DNA reads TGCGCCAGCAGCCTCTTGGGGGGGCAGGGGCCGAACTATGGCTACACCTTC. It codes for CASSLLGGQGPNYGYTF.

This chain links TRBV19 with TRBJ2-7; 7 bases line up with TRBD2. The germline gives CDR1 LNHDA, CDR2 SQIVND (reference sequence). CDR3 length: 15 residues. Trimming took 6 bases from V and 7 from J; bases not matched to a gene: 15. CDR3 amino acids: CASSRGETPVYEQYF. As DNA, the CDR3 is TGTGCCAGTAGCCGGGGGGAGACTCCGGTATATGAGCAGTACTTC.

V is TRBV6-5 and J is TRBJ2-7, with D perhaps TRBD1 (5 bases). Germline assignment: CDR1 MNHEY and CDR2 SVGAGI. Trimming shortened V by 1 base and J by 3 bases, and 10 bases separated the two germline ends. This CDR3 has 14 amino acids. The CDR3 sequence is CASSYFQGNYEQYF. In nucleotides, the CDR3 is TGTGCCAGCAGTTACTTTCAGGGTAACTACGAGCAGTACTTC.

This clone was seen only once. The chain joins TRBV21-1 to TRBJ1-3. TRBV21-1 is given as a pseudogene. This CDR3 spans 16 amino acids. This CDR3 reads CASSKESTYSGNTIYF. The CDR3 coding sequence is TGTGCCAGCAGCAAAGAAAGCACCTACTCTGGAAACACCATATATTTT.

This clone was detected a few times. The rearrangement joins TRBV7-9 to TRBJ1-1; the match to TRBD1 covers 8 bases. This CDR3 spans 15 amino acids. Unmatched junction bases numbered 5, after V lost 5 bases and J lost 0 bases. Germline assignment: CDR1 SEHNR and CDR2 FQNEAQ (reference sequence). CDR3: CASSPGTGMNTEAFF. As DNA, the CDR3 is TGTGCCAGCAGCCCCGGGACAGGTATGAACACTGAAGCTTTCTTT.

The chain couples TRBV9 to TRBJ1-1, with D possibly TRBD1 on 5 matching bases. V shed 0 bases and J shed 5 bases, with 17 bases lying between them. The CDR3 has 16 residues. Germline V gene lookup returns CDR1 SGDLS and CDR2 YYNGEE. CDR3 region: CASSVAVSQGETEAFF. The CDR3 region has the DNA TGTGCCAGCAGCGTAGCGGTTTCGCAGGGTGAGACTGAAGCTTTCTTT.

The chain links TRBV23-1 to TRBJ2-3; D remains unclear. TRBV23-1 is sorted into the ORF group, with uncertain function. This CDR3 region has 13 residues. V was trimmed by 7 bases and J by 4 bases, leaving 12 bases between them. The CDR3 bases are TGCGCCAGCACCAGGCCGGCTCCAGATACGCAGTATTTT. Translation: CASTRPAPDTQYF.

The V gene is TRBV14, the J gene TRBJ2-3, with 9 bases fitting TRBD2. This CDR3 region has 15 residues. Germline V gene sequence: CDR1 SGHDN, CDR2 FVKESK. V shed 3 bases, J shed 1 base, and the junction held 2 bases outside the gene matches. In DNA, the CDR3 is TGTGCCAGCAGCCAGCAGCGGGGGGGCACAGATACGCAGTATTTT. Translated: CASSQQRGGTDTQYF.

The table lists this clone with a count of one. The chain is built from TRBV13 and TRBJ2-7, with TRBD2 identical over 9 bases. CDR3 length equals 18 residues. Losses at the gene ends were 0 bases for V and 3 bases for J; bases not matched to a gene: 12. Per the germline V gene, CDR1 is PRHDT and CDR2 is FYEKMQ (reference sequence). The CDR3 here is CASSLGPRAWTSVYEQYF. The CDR3, as DNA: TGTGCCAGCAGCTTAGGCCCTAGGGCCTGGACTAGCGTCTACGAGCAGTACTTC. The entire variable domain, with the rest obtained from reference TRBV13 and TRBJ2-7, is as follows: AAGVIQSPRHLIKEKRETATLKCYPIPRHDTVYWYQQGPGQDPQFLISFYEKMQSDKGSIPDRFSAQQFSDYHSELNMSSLELGDSALYFCASSLGPRAWTSVYEQYFGPGTRLTVT.

This clone was found a few times. The rearrangement links TRBV7-9 to TRBJ2-7; TRBD1 might be the D (6 bases). Trimming left V 1 base short and J 2 bases short, with 12 bases between. CDR1 SEHNR and CDR2 FQNEAQ come from the germline V gene (reference sequence). The CDR3 sequence is 15 residues long. The CDR3: CASSLGGLHPYEQYF. The CDR3 region has the DNA TGTGCCAGCAGCTTAGGGGGGCTACACCCCTACGAGCAGTACTTC.

The chain is built from TRBV14 and TRBJ2-7; TRBD1 matches at 7 bases. Germline assignment: CDR1 SGHDN and CDR2 FVKESK. J lost 7 bases, V lost 7 bases, and 4 bases had no gene match. The CDR3 extends over 11 amino acids. CDR3 nucleotides: TGTGCCAGCACCCCAGGGGGAGAGCAGTACTTC. This codes for CASTPGGEQYF.

This rearrangement joins TRBV20-1 to TRBJ1-2; possibly TRBD1 for D (6 bases). This CDR3 region has 11 residues. CDR1 DFQATT and CDR2 SNEGSKA come from the germline V gene (reference sequence). V lost 6 bases and J 3 bases, leaving 8 bases between the germline ends. CDR3 bases: TGCAGTGCATCAGGGGACTATGGCTACACCTTC. Its protein product is CSASGDYGYTF.

The V gene is TRBV5-1, the J gene TRBJ2-7; tentatively, D is TRBD2 (5 bases). Per germline, CDR1 SGHRS and CDR2 YFSETQ. The V end lost 4 bases, the J end lost 3 bases, and 8 bases lay between the germline ends. The CDR3 is 12 amino acids. The CDR3, as DNA: TGCGCCAGCAGCCCGGCGGGCTACGAGCAGTACTTC. Translated: CASSPAGYEQYF.

The V gene is TRBV10-1, the J gene TRBJ2-1, with 11 bases matching TRBD2. Looked up from germline, CDR1 is WNHNN and CDR2 is SYGVQD (reference sequence). This CDR3 has 13 residues. With 4 bases clipped from V and 9 bases from J, the junction kept 2 bases outside the gene matches. CDR3 in amino acids: CASSGLAGGEQFF. The CDR3 DNA sequence: TGCGCCAGCAGTGGTCTAGCGGGGGGTGAGCAGTTCTTC.

V and J are TRBV10-2 and TRBJ2-3, with 7 bases aligning to TRBD2. Losses at the gene ends were 11 bases for V and 3 bases for J; bases not matched to a gene: 11. The CDR3 totals 14 residues. Germline V gives CDR1 WSHSY, CDR2 SAAADI. DNA of the CDR3: TGCGCCGCGGCTGAGCGGGGAAGAACAGATACGCAGTATTTT. It encodes CAAAERGRTDTQYF.

The chain carries TRBV11-2 and TRBJ2-7; TRBD1 aligns across 7 bases. The germline CDR1 and CDR2 sequences are SGHAT and FQNNGV. The CDR3 has 12 residues. V lost 7 bases and J lost 4; bases outside the gene matches: 4. CDR3 coding DNA: TGTGCCAGCACCCTGACAGGGTACGAGCAGTACTTC. Its protein is CASTLTGYEQYF.

This clone was seen a few times. The chain employs TRBV10-1 and TRBJ1-5; D is undetermined. Germline V lookup: CDR1 WNHNN, CDR2 SYGVQD (reference sequence). Trimming removed 5 bases at V and 5 bases at J, with 7 bases between. This CDR3 region has 12 residues. CDR3 in amino acids: CASSSGYQPQHF. CDR3 nucleotides: TGCGCCAGCAGTAGCGGGTATCAGCCCCAGCATTTT.

The CDR3 DNA reads TGTGCCAGCAGCCTCCGGGAGGGGAACAATGAGCAGTTCTTC. As protein: CASSLREGNNEQFF. The chain carries TRBV11-3 and TRBJ2-1, with 8 bases aligning to TRBD2. CDR1 and CDR2 (germline): SGHNT, YENEEA. CDR3 length equals 14 residues. The junction had 5 bases not matched to a gene; V was cut back by 5 bases and J by 5 bases.

The genes are TRBV4-2 and TRBJ1-1; TRBD1 agrees at 9 bases. V shed 1 base and J 3 bases; nucleotides not matched to a gene: 12. This CDR3 spans 18 amino acids. Looked up from germline, CDR1 is LGHNA and CDR2 is YNFKEQ. The CDR3 DNA follows: TGTGCCAGCAGCCAAGTGTGGACAGGGGATGAGTCGGACACTGAAGCTTTCTTT. Translation gives CASSQVWTGDESDTEAFF.

The V call is TRBV5-5, the J call TRBJ1-2; 10 bases fit TRBD1. Trimming removed 4 bases from V and 3 bases from J; junction bases left unmatched: 15. This CDR3 has 18 amino acids. The germline V gene encodes CDR1 SGHKS and CDR2 YYEKEE (reference sequence). The CDR3 spells CASSQGDRGPLGDYGYTF. The CDR3 coding sequence is TGTGCCAGCAGCCAGGGGGACAGGGGTCCCCTAGGCGACTATGGCTACACCTTC.

The V and J genes are TRBV19 and TRBJ1-2; TRBD1 aligns across 7 bases. Germline V CDR1 and CDR2: LNHDA, SQIVND (reference sequence). V lost 10 bases, J lost 4 bases, and 9 bases stayed unmatched. The CDR3 has 13 amino acids. The CDR3, as DNA: TGTGCCACTAGCCAGGGGGTTACCTATGGCTACACCTTC. Residues: CATSQGVTYGYTF. Drawing the rest from reference TRBV19 and TRBJ1-2, the complete variable domain is DGGITQSPKYLFRKEGQNVTLSCEQNLNHDAMYWYRQDPGQGLRLIYYSQIVNDFQKGDIAEGYSVSREKKESFPLTVTSAQKNPTAFYLCATSQGVTYGYTFGSGTRLTVV.

The genes are TRBV4-1 and TRBJ1-1; D not resolved. V lost 5 bases to trimming and J lost 4 bases, with 14 bases between them. The CDR3 runs to 14 residues. CDR1 MGHRA and CDR2 YSYEKL come from the germline V gene. The CDR3 region has the DNA TGCGCCAGCAGCGTAGGAGAGCTGGGCACTGAAGCTTTCTTT. It yields the protein CASSVGELGTEAFF.

This clone was picked up a small number of times. J is TRBJ1-2 and V is TRBV27; D remains ambiguous. CDR1 and CDR2 (germline): MNHEY, SMNVEV (reference sequence). Between the trimmed V and J ends, which lost 6 bases and 7 bases, there was a span of 12 bases. There are 12 residues in the CDR3. The CDR3 DNA reads TGTGCCAGCAGGGACCCCGGAGGTGGCTACACCTTC. Translating gives CASRDPGGGYTF.

The genes are TRBV4-2 and TRBJ2-1; 10 bases are a match to TRBD2. This CDR3 contains 17 residues. Germline-derived CDR1 and CDR2 are LGHNA and YNFKEQ. V shed 1 base and J 4 bases; nucleotides not matched to a gene: 7. The CDR3 loop reads CASSQGLTSGAYNEQFF. In DNA, the CDR3 is TGTGCCAGCAGCCAAGGTCTCACTAGCGGGGCGTACAATGAGCAGTTCTTC.